The 14 T cell receptor beta chains below were found in one sample sequenced in a study of beta chain features in type 1 diabetes. Antigens of these TCRs are unknown. Of the isolated RNA, all was reverse transcribed, and so the sequenced material was expressed TCRB transcripts. Only in-frame clones appear in the TCRdb table, and some are missing; sequencing was by immunoSEQ multiplex PCR. The sample shows some 350,000 clones, around 10% of them seen only once. General study findings and limits: Shortening that was moderate but significant affected the TCRB CDR3s of Type 1 diabetes patients in all four CD4+ subsets.

Material for sequencing was central memory CD4+ T cells from blood. The receptors derive from a man aged 30 to 39 with type 1 diabetes.

The chain is built from TRBV28 and TRBJ2-5; D is possibly TRBD1 (7 bases). The DNA end favors TRBJ2-7, so the J call may be wrong. The CDR3 totals 14 residues. Germline V gene lookup returns CDR1 MDHEN and CDR2 SYDVKM. The CDR3 nucleotides read TGTGCCAGCAGGGCCGGGGGACAGCCCTACGAGCAGTACTTC. Translation: CASRAGGQPYEQYF.

This clone was counted a few times. The rearrangement joins TRBV2 to TRBJ2-3; D not certain. V lost 6 bases and J 2 bases, leaving 6 bases between the germline ends. Germline CDR1 SNHLY, CDR2 FYNNEI. CDR3 size: 12 residues. CDR3 bases: TGTGCCAGCAGAGACGACACAGATACGCAGTATTTT. Translation gives CASRDDTDTQYF.

This clone was detected only a few times. V is TRBV10-3 and J is TRBJ2-3; D might be TRBD1 (6 bases). The CDR3 sequence is 12 residues long. The V and J ends lost 4 bases and 4 bases respectively, with 6 bases between them. Germline CDR1 and CDR2: ENHRY and SYGVKD. CDR3 sequence reads: CAISAGADTQYF. Here the CDR3 DNA reads TGTGCCATCAGTGCAGGGGCAGATACGCAGTATTTT.

This clone was observed a handful of times. The rearrangement joins TRBV7-2 to TRBJ2-7; 8 bases are a match to TRBD2. J lost 4 bases, V lost 2 bases, and 4 bases had no gene match. The V gene's germline CDR1 is SGHTA and CDR2 FQGNSA. This CDR3 is 14 amino acids long. The CDR3 DNA sequence: TGTGCCAGCAGCTTACAGCGGGGGTCATACGAGCAGTACTTC. This encodes CASSLQRGSYEQYF.

This clone occurred a few times. V usage is TRBV4-3 and J usage is TRBJ2-7; possibly TRBD1 or TRBD2 for D (6 bases each). Trimming shortened V by 3 bases and J by 2 bases, and 17 bases separated the two germline ends. The CDR3 extends over 16 amino acids. Germline values: CDR1 LGHNA, CDR2 YSLEER. In DNA form, the CDR3 reads TGCGCCAGCAGCCACCTTGCGACGGGGGCTCCCTACGAGCAGTACTTC. Its protein is CASSHLATGAPYEQYF.

The rearrangement joins TRBV11-3 to TRBJ2-2, with TRBD1 matching 8 bases. With V trimmed by 4 bases and J by 6 bases, 7 bases remained unmatched. Per germline, CDR1 SGHNT and CDR2 YENEEA. This CDR3 region has 15 residues. The CDR3 nucleotides read TGTGCCAGCAGCTATCCGGACAGGGCGGCCGGGGAGCTGTTTTTT. Translated, it gives CASSYPDRAAGELFF.

This chain joins TRBV2 and TRBJ1-1; perhaps TRBD1 as D (6 bases). The CDR3 extends over 12 amino acids. Germline CDR1 is SNHLY and CDR2 is FYNNEI. V lost 6 bases and J lost 11, with 16 bases in between. Written as DNA, the CDR3 is TGTGCCAGCAGAAACGAGGGGGGCGCGGCTTTCTTT. It translates to CASRNEGGAAFF. Drawing the rest from reference TRBV2 and TRBJ1-1, the complete variable domain is EPEVTQTPSHQVTQMGQEVILRCVPISNHLYFYWYRQILGQKVEFLVSFYNNEISEKSEIFDDQFSVERPDGSNFTLKIRSTKLEDSAMYFCASRNEGGAAFFGQGTRLTVV.

The chain links TRBV28 to TRBJ1-5; 7 nucleotides agree with TRBD1. The CDR3 is made up of 15 amino acids. CDR1 and CDR2 (germline): MDHEN, SYDVKM. With V trimmed by 3 bases and J by 2 bases, 4 bases remained unmatched. This CDR3 is CASSLVDRGNQPQHF. CDR3 coding DNA: TGTGCCAGCAGTTTGGTCGACAGGGGCAATCAGCCCCAGCATTTT. Filled out from reference TRBV28 and TRBJ1-5, the complete variable domain reads DVKVTQSSRYLVKRTGEKVFLECVQDMDHENMFWYRQDPGLGLRLIYFSYDVKMKEKGDIPEGYSVSREKKERFSLILESASTNQTSMYLCASSLVDRGNQPQHFGDGTRLSIL.

This clone occurred a few times. The V and J genes are TRBV6-5 and TRBJ2-1; maybe TRBD2 (6 bases). Trimming took 9 bases from V and 0 from J, leaving 15 bases between them. Germline V lookup: CDR1 MNHEY, CDR2 SVGAGI. The CDR3 has 15 residues. This CDR3 is CASRRDPTSYNEQFF. For the CDR3, the DNA is TGTGCCAGTCGGAGGGACCCCACCTCCTACAATGAGCAGTTCTTC.

This clone was seen a few times. The J gene is TRBJ2-1, the V gene TRBV7-9; D is perhaps TRBD1 (5 bases). V shed 3 bases and J shed 10 bases, with 19 bases lying between them. CDR3 length equals 15 residues. In germline, CDR1 is SEHNR, CDR2 FQNEAQ (reference sequence). The CDR3 nucleotides read TGTGCCAGCAGCTTTGGACACCCCGCTATACCGGAGCAGTTCTTC. It is translated as CASSFGHPAIPEQFF.

This clone was found a few times. V usage is TRBV6-6 and J usage is TRBJ2-5, with D tentatively TRBD2 (5 bases). CDR3 length equals 13 residues. From germline, CDR1 is MNHNY and CDR2 SVGAGI (reference sequence). Trimming removed 8 bases from V and 7 bases from J, with 17 bases in between. The CDR3 coding sequence is TGTGCCAGCCAGCAAAGGGAGATGGGGACCCAGTACTTC. Its protein is CASQQREMGTQYF.

This clone was seen a handful of times. This chain uses TRBV4-1 with TRBJ1-3; no firm D call. The V and J ends lost 1 base and 0 bases respectively, with 16 bases between them. Germline CDR1 and CDR2: MGHRA and YSYEKL. The CDR3 is 18 residues long. The CDR3 reads CASSQGLRRALSGNTIYF. The CDR3 nucleotides are TGCGCCAGCAGCCAAGGTTTGAGGAGGGCGCTCTCTGGAAACACCATATATTTT.

There are a few counts of this clone. The chain uses TRBV21-1 and TRBJ2-1; the DNA was not used to check the table's D call, TRBD2. TRBV21-1 is tagged as a pseudogene. The CDR3 totals 14 residues. The CDR3 region is CASSKGDSPSKRFF. CDR3 nucleotides: TGTGCCAGCAGCAAAGGAGATAGCCCCTCGAAACGGTTCTTC.

V gene TRBV6-6 combines with J gene TRBJ2-1, with 8 bases aligning to TRBD1. V dropped 0 bases and J dropped 6; count of bases not matched to a gene: 7. Germline V gives CDR1 MNHNY, CDR2 SVGAGI (reference sequence). This CDR3 comprises 16 residues. The DNA for the CDR3 is TGTGCCAGCAGTTACTCCCGAAACACAGGGGGCAATGAGCAGTTCTTC. Translated: CASSYSRNTGGNEQFF.